Listed here is a single T cell receptor beta chain. The table lists this clone with many counts. The clone's antigen remains unknown. No much larger clone is present one base from it, and per-base qualities are unavailable. The donors were healthy, HIV-negative adults with no recently reported acute infections or vaccinations. Every donor was a Caucasian adult living in Nashville, Tennessee, USA. Magnetic negative selection was used to enrich CD4+ T cells, after which naive cells were positively selected on CD45RA and the negative fraction became the memory subset. Blood was obtained by leukapheresis, after which PBMCs were separated by Ficoll-Histopaque density gradient centrifugation and cryopreserved in liquid nitrogen vapor phase. Analytical flow cytometry was used to check the purity and quantity of every magnetically sorted T cell population. Genomic DNA was isolated from each sorted fraction and quantified by UV absorbance on a Nanodrop 2000c.

This sample is part of a study of shared clonotypes between healthy human individuals (TCRdb year 2020). Regarding the research as a whole: A few men and a couple of women, aged 18 to 49 years, made up the cohort. For each donor, CD4 naive and CD4 memory were each given three plates, CD8 naive was given two plates, and CD8 memory was given one plate. To estimate repertoire size and how much clonotypes are shared between individuals, the study performed deep sequencing of blood TCR repertoires from a handful of healthy adults. To increase sequencing depth and limit assay-specific biases, TCR repertoire library preparation and sequencing were carried out by different laboratories using diverse techniques. Between about 0.9 and 8.9 billion PBMCs per donor were obtained by leukapheresis. Overall study outcomes, separate from this receptor: About 5% of naive CD4, 3.5% of naive CD8, around 2.3% of memory CD4, and less than 0.45% of memory CD8 clonotypes were shared across several donors. Because the study included only a small number of donors, the genetic and exposure-history diversity represented was limited. Pairwise subsampling indicated that sequencing depth was expected to affect the degree of clonotype sharing among donors. Naive subsets generally had larger estimated clonotype richness than memory subsets. Clonotypes shared by all four sorted-subset donors showed higher generation probabilities than non-shared clonotypes. Sampling was limited to blood, and TCR repertoires in tissue likely differ from TCR repertoires in blood. Even with the large sequencing depth, rarefaction of the sorted-subset datasets indicated that sequencing was incomplete.

Using the deep immunoSEQ assay, TCR CDR3 regions were amplified from genomic DNA by multiplex PCR. Genomic DNA extracted from each cell subset was distributed evenly over all wells of several immunoSEQ 96-well plates, and each plate served as one replicate. Each replicate PCR for sorted subsets received roughly 0.2 ug genomic DNA, equal to tens of thousands of T cell genomes. The purified libraries were quantified using a Qubit 3.0 fluorometer, sized with a Bioanalyzer 2100, and then quantified again using the KAPA Library Quantification kit. Every immunoSEQ 96-well plate was sequenced on a dedicated single-read 150-cycle Illumina NextSeq 550 flow cell. Per the original workflow: The immunoSEQ output contained only junctional sequences without quality scores, so filtering could not match that applied to full-length reads. To assign V/J genes and CDR3, sequences were annotated using PyIR, a Python wrapper for IgBLAST v1.9, with IMGT germline references. Any read was removed if the V/J assignment was weak (E-value above 1e-6), the CDR3 was missing, or the read contained stop codons, out-of-frame junctions, or ambiguous translated residues. V3J clonotypes were defined as sequences sharing an identical inferred V gene, J gene, and CDR3 amino acid sequence. Percentage overlap between repertoires was calculated by dividing the number of shared unique clonotypes by the size of the smaller repertoire. Repertoire richness was assessed with RTK rarefaction, the Chao1 estimator, and Recon v2.1 estimates of unobserved clonotypes. For all TCRbeta clonotypes obtained by the gDNA method from four donors, generation probabilities were computed with OLGA. TCRdb re-hosts the immuneACCESS table, in-frame sequences only. Its copies lack some clones; in the studies checked, an unresolved V gene accounts for under half of them, and the cause for the rest is not known. D and trimming come from the DNA, and the V and J calls and clone size come from that table. The sample profile shows over a million clones; 70% to 80% of them were found once. Jointly, the top ten make up around 0.61% of the sample.

This TCR was recovered from a man aged 18 to 35 in good health. Some clones in this sample may be carry-over from other donors' samples. The sequenced sample consisted of memory CD4+ T cells from PBMCs. The label giving this sample's cell subset or site can be read as: CD45RA-negative fraction.

The CDR3 sequence is CASSVESSGRPNEQYF. The DNA sequence follows: TGTGCCAGCAGCGTAGAGAGTAGCGGGAGGCCTAACGAGCAGTACTTC. This sequence uses TRBV9 and TRBJ2-7; 10 nucleotides in the junction match TRBD2. Spanning cysteine to phenylalanine, the CDR3 consists of 16 amino acids. CDR3 DNA is the only sequence kept; it has 48 bases, read in frame from the first base. The germline V end is reduced by 0 bases and the J end by 5 bases; junction bases left unmatched: 8. The CDR1 and CDR2 encoded by the germline V gene are SGDLS and YYNGEE.